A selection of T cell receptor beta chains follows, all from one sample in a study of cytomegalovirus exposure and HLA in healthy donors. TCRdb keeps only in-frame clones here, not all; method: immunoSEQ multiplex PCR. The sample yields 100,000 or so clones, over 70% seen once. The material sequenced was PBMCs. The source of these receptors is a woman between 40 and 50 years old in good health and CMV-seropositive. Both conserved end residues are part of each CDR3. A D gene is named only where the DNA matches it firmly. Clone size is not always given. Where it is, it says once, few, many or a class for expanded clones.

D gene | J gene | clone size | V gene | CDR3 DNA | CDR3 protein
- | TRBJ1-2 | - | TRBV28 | TGTGCCAGCAGCCTGATAGTCGGGTACTATGGCTACACCTTC | CASSLIVGYYGYTF
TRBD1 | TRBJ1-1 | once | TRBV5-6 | TGTGCCAGCAGCGGCGGGACAGGGTTCTTGGGGGACACTGAAGCTTTCTTT | CASSGGTGFLGDTEAFF
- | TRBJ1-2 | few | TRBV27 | TGTGCCAGCAGCCCTTCGGGGGGGGAATCTAACTATGGCTACACCTTC | CASSPSGGESNYGYTF
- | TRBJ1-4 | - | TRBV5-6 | TGTGCCAGCAGCTCAGCGGGGGTTGCTAATGAAAAACTGTTTTTT | CASSSAGVANEKLFF
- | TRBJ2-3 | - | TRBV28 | TGTGCCAGCAGTTCACTTATGGATACGCAGTATTTT | CASSSLMDTQYF
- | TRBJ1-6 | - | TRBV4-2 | TGTGCCAGCAGCCAAGATCAGGGTTCACCCCTCCACTTT | CASSQDQGSPLHF
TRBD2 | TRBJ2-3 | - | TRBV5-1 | TGCGCCAGCAGCCAAAGGACTAGCGGGGGGGGCACAGATACGCAGTATTTT | CASSQRTSGGGTDTQYF
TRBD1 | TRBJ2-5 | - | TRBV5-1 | TGCGCCAGCAGCTTGGGACAGGGGGTTGAGGAGACCCAGTACTTC | CASSLGQGVEETQYF
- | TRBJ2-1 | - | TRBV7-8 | TGTGCCAGCAGCTTAAGGTCTTGGGGGAGGCCTAGCTCCTACAATGAGCAGTTCTTC | CASSLRSWGRPSSYNEQFF
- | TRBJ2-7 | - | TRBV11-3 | TGTGCCAGCAGCCCAGGGAGGGGGGCAGGGATGTACGAGCAGTACTTC | CASSPGRGAGMYEQYF